What follows are 17 T cell receptor beta chains derived from one specimen sequenced in a study of CD8+ T cells in alopecia areata. RNA was extracted and reverse transcribed into cDNA as the sequencing template. Method: immunoSEQ multiplex PCR; TCRdb's copy keeps in-frame clones and lacks some. The sample lists about 200,000 clones, roughly 50% occurring once. Specified treatment: oral pan-JAK inhibitor, 5-10 mg twice daily. Sequencing was performed on CD4+ T cells sorted from blood, taken at week 24, from a patient treated with tofacitinib. All receptors derive from a human donor with alopecia areata.

This clone was detected a few times. The chain recombines TRBV7-8 with TRBJ2-3; the D gene is possibly TRBD1 (5 bases). This CDR3 region has 15 residues. Trimming took off 2 bases at V and 0 bases at J, with 9 bases between the two ends. Germline CDR1 reads SGHVS; CDR2 reads FQNEAQ. The CDR3, as DNA: TGTGCCAGCAGCTTAAGACAGATTAGCACAGATACGCAGTATTTT. Encoded protein: CASSLRQISTDTQYF.

V usage is TRBV28 and J usage is TRBJ2-1; TRBD2 aligns across 9 bases. The CDR3 has 18 residues. CDR1 and CDR2 from the germline V gene are MDHEN and SYDVKM. V dropped 1 base and J dropped 9; count of bases not matched to a gene: 16. In DNA, the CDR3 is TGTGCCAGCAGTTTATACGTCCCCGGGGTTGGCGGGGGGGGTGAGCAGTTCTTC. This gives the protein CASSLYVPGVGGGGEQFF.

The chain is built from TRBV23-1 and TRBJ1-5; D ambiguous. TRBV23-1 is marked as an open reading frame, function uncertain. V was shortened by 2 bases and J by 1 base, with 6 bases between the two germline ends. This CDR3 is built from 14 residues. Written as DNA, the CDR3 is TGCGCCAGCAGTCAAAGGGAAAGCAATCAGCCCCAGCATTTT. Translating it yields CASSQRESNQPQHF.

This clone occurred once. The CDR3 protein is CASKPPPISGANVLTF. For the CDR3, the DNA is TGTGCCAGCAAGCCGCCCCCAATCTCTGGGGCCAACGTCCTGACTTTC. The rearrangement joins TRBV11-2 to TRBJ2-6; the D is unclear. CDR1 is SGHAT, CDR2 FQNNGV, per germline. This CDR3 spans 16 amino acids. Trimming removed 7 bases from V and 0 bases from J, with 13 bases in between.

This chain joins TRBV6-6 and TRBJ2-5; D gene ambiguous. V was clipped by 5 bases and J by 2 bases, with 9 bases between them. This CDR3 has 13 amino acids. CDR1 and CDR2 (germline): MNHNY, SVGAGI (reference sequence). The CDR3 protein is CASSQRPQETQYF. The CDR3 DNA reads TGTGCCAGCAGTCAAAGGCCTCAAGAGACCCAGTACTTC.

This clone was seen only a few times. V is TRBV5-1 and J is TRBJ2-5; the match to TRBD2 covers 10 bases. Germline lookup yields CDR1 SGHRS and CDR2 YFSETQ. The CDR3 sequence is 16 residues long. V was pared by 0 bases and J by 5 bases, with 7 bases of the junction left unmatched. The CDR3: CASSLASGSVWETQYF. Written as DNA, the CDR3 is TGCGCCAGCAGCTTGGCTAGCGGGAGCGTATGGGAGACCCAGTACTTC.

This chain joins TRBV2 and TRBJ2-5, with D hard to call. CDR3 length: 9 amino acids. V dropped 11 bases and J dropped 4 bases, with 5 bases sitting between them. In germline, CDR1 is SNHLY, CDR2 FYNNEI. CDR3 DNA: TGTGCCTTTGGAGAGACCCAGTACTTC. This translates into CAFGETQYF.

The V and J genes are TRBV5-6 and TRBJ2-7; D ambiguous. CDR3 size: 15 residues. V was cut by 4 bases and J by 7 bases, with 21 bases left in between. Germline V gene sequence: CDR1 SGHDT, CDR2 YYEEEE. As DNA, the CDR3 is TGTGCCAGCAGCACCCGACGGACCATTATTAGAGAGCAGTACTTC. Amino acid sequence: CASSTRRTIIREQYF.

The chain links TRBV10-3 to TRBJ1-2; D perhaps matches TRBD1 (5 bases). V lost 0 bases and J lost 6, with 14 bases in between. There are 15 residues in the CDR3. The V gene's germline CDR1 is ENHRY and CDR2 SYGVKD. The CDR3: CAISESGRGLDGYTF. For the CDR3, the DNA is TGTGCCATCAGTGAGTCGGGCCGGGGACTGGATGGCTACACCTTC.

This clone appeared once. The chain recombines TRBV7-3 with TRBJ1-2; 9 bases line up with TRBD1. The CDR3 loop spans 15 amino acids. V was clipped by 0 bases and J by 5 bases; unmatched bases: 4. CDR1 is SGHTA, CDR2 FQGTGA, per germline. The CDR3 DNA reads TGTGCCAGCAGCTTAACCGGGACAGGGAAATATGGCTACACCTTC. Translating gives CASSLTGTGKYGYTF.

The V and J genes are TRBV15 and TRBJ2-1; D is unclear. Germline V gene data show CDR1 as LNHNV and CDR2 as YYDKDF (reference sequence). The CDR3 consists of 14 residues. Trimming took 5 bases from V and 4 from J, leaving 12 bases between them. In DNA form, the CDR3 reads TGTGCCACCAGCCTGGGTGGACGATACAATGAGCAGTTCTTC. The encoded protein is CATSLGGRYNEQFF.

The chain recombines TRBV7-7 with TRBJ2-2; 15 bases map to TRBD2. After removal of 5 bases from V and 1 base from J, the junction contained 5 bases not matched to a gene. This CDR3 region has 18 residues. The germline V gene encodes CDR1 SSHAT and CDR2 FNYEAQ (reference sequence). CDR3 in amino acids: CASSQGLAGGGNTGELFF. The CDR3 DNA is TGTGCCAGCAGCCAGGGACTAGCGGGAGGAGGGAACACCGGGGAGCTGTTTTTT.

V gene TRBV25-1 combines with J gene TRBJ2-2; a weak D match, TRBD1 (5 bases). This CDR3 is built from 16 residues. Per germline, CDR1 MGHDK and CDR2 SYGVNS. V was pared by 1 base and J by 3 bases, with 12 bases between. CDR3 coding DNA: TGTGCCAGCAGTGAATCCTCTGACAGCTACACCGGGGAGCTGTTTTTT. This gives the protein CASSESSDSYTGELFF. The whole variable domain, filled in from reference TRBV25-1 and TRBJ2-2, reads EADIYQTPRYLVIGTGKKITLECSQTMGHDKMYWYQQDPGMELHLIHYSYGVNSTEKGDLSSESTVSRIRTEHFPLTLESARPSHTSQYLCASSESSDSYTGELFFGEGSRLTVL.

The chain couples TRBV18 to TRBJ1-1; no clear D gene. The germline gives CDR1 KGHSH, CDR2 LQKENI. CDR3 size: 16 residues. Trimming pared 3 bases from V and 4 bases from J, leaving 18 bases between. The CDR3 DNA is TGTGCCAGCTCACCCAGACAACTTTCTGAGGGCACTGAAGCTTTCTTT. It codes for CASSPRQLSEGTEAFF.

J is TRBJ2-5 and V is TRBV2, with 7 bases identical to TRBD2. The germline V gene encodes CDR1 SNHLY and CDR2 FYNNEI. V shed 8 bases, J shed 1 base, and the junction held 4 bases outside the gene matches. The CDR3 runs to 13 residues. The CDR3 DNA reads TGTGCCAGCGGACTAGTTCCCCAAGAGACCCAGTACTTC. Protein sequence: CASGLVPQETQYF.

The V and J genes are TRBV15 and TRBJ1-2, with D tentatively TRBD1 (6 bases). V was trimmed by 0 bases and J by 4 bases, leaving 18 bases between them. Per the germline V gene, CDR1 is LNHNV and CDR2 is YYDKDF (reference sequence). The CDR3 is 17 residues long. CDR3 in amino acids: CATSRDRGPQGSYGYTF. The CDR3 nucleotides read TGTGCCACCAGCAGAGATAGAGGCCCACAGGGATCCTATGGCTACACCTTC.

The chain uses TRBV29-1 and TRBJ2-3; no firm D call. Germline assignment: CDR1 SQVTM and CDR2 ANQGSEA. V lost 4 bases to trimming and J lost 0 bases, with 5 bases between them. CDR3 size: 12 residues. CDR3 in DNA: TGCAGCGTTGTCTGGAGCACAGATACGCAGTATTTT. This encodes CSVVWSTDTQYF.